The 20 T cell receptor beta chains reported below all come from one sample, sequenced in a study of response to subunit inactivated influenza vaccine. TCRdb re-analysed the RT-PCR reads in MiXCR, keeping a single row per CDR3 protein. Among around 790,000 distinct CDR3 sequences, roughly 20% were seen once, and the ten largest hold about a tenth. The starting material was PBMCs from blood, obtained roughly 5 days after vaccination. The source of these receptors is a man aged 50 to 60 who received an inactivated influenza vaccine.

The chain uses TRBV29-1 and TRBJ1-1, with 7 bases aligning to TRBD1. CDR3 length equals 15 residues. J gave up 1 base and V 6 bases, and 11 bases lay outside the gene matches. Germline loops: CDR1 SQVTM, CDR2 ANQGSEA. CDR3 bases: TGCAGCGTAGAACCAACGGACAGGCCGAACACTGAAGCTTTCTTT. This translates into CSVEPTDRPNTEAFF.

This clonotype was counted between two and nine times. This rearrangement joins TRBV5-1 to TRBJ2-5; 14 bases are shared with TRBD2. CDR1 is SGHRS, CDR2 YFSETQ, per germline. After removal of 0 bases from V and 5 bases from J, the junction contained 9 bases not matched to a gene. The CDR3 length is 18 residues. CDR3 sequence reads: CASSLAGTSGSFLETQYF. The DNA of the CDR3 is TGCGCCAGCAGCTTGGCCGGGACTAGCGGGAGTTTTCTGGAGACCCAGTACTTC.

This clonotype has more than one count but fewer than ten. This chain connects TRBV12-3 or TRBV12-4 to TRBJ2-3; 8 nucleotides align to TRBD1. The CDR3 contains 15 residues. V lost 0 bases and J lost 9; bases outside the gene matches: 8. This CDR3 is CASSLADRASGTQYF. DNA of the CDR3: TGTGCCAGCAGTTTAGCGGACAGGGCCTCTGGCACGCAGTATTTT.

This clonotype was seen more than once but under ten times. This chain links TRBV5-1 with TRBJ2-3; D might be TRBD1 or TRBD2, each matching 5 bases. There are 15 residues in the CDR3. From germline, CDR1 is SGHRS and CDR2 YFSETQ. Trimming cost V 1 base and J 4 bases, with 13 bases left between them. The CDR3: CASSLSRDAADTQYF. The CDR3 nucleotides read TGCGCCAGCAGCTTGAGCCGGGACGCGGCAGATACGCAGTATTTT. The whole variable domain, filled in from reference TRBV5-1 and TRBJ2-3, reads KAGVTQTPRYLIKTRGQQVTLSCSPISGHRSVSWYQQTPGQGLQFLFEYFSETQRNKGNFPGRFSGRQFSNSRSEMNVSTLELGDSALYLCASSLSRDAADTQYFGPGTRLTVL.

This clonotype was seen only a few times. This chain uses TRBV7-2 with TRBJ1-2, with a weak D call TRBD1 (6 bases). The CDR3 is 13 amino acids. Germline V lookup: CDR1 SGHTA, CDR2 FQGNSA. V dropped 2 bases and J dropped 7 bases, with 11 bases sitting between them. As DNA, the CDR3 is TGTGCCAGCAGCTTAAACAGGGAGGGTGGCTACACCTTC. Protein sequence: CASSLNREGGYTF.

This clonotype was detected only a few times. V gene TRBV6-5 combines with J gene TRBJ2-7; TRBD2 matches at 8 bases. This CDR3 has 14 residues. Germline V lookup: CDR1 MNHEY, CDR2 SVGAGI. V dropped 4 bases and J dropped 0; count of bases not matched to a gene: 2. The CDR3 loop reads CASSSSGGSYEQYF. The CDR3 DNA sequence: TGTGCCAGCAGTTCCAGCGGGGGCTCCTACGAGCAGTACTTC.

The rearrangement links TRBV5-1 to TRBJ1-2; no reliable D call. Germline CDR1 reads SGHRS; CDR2 reads YFSETQ. V gave up 4 bases and J gave up 2 bases, with 9 bases separating them. The CDR3 extends over 13 amino acids. The CDR3 region is CASSPLDNYGYTF. DNA of the CDR3: TGCGCCAGCAGCCCTCTGGACAACTATGGCTACACCTTC.

V usage is TRBV5-1 and J usage is TRBJ2-1, with 9 bases lining up with TRBD2. The CDR3 loop spans 15 amino acids. Germline V lookup: CDR1 SGHRS, CDR2 YFSETQ. V lost 1 base to trimming and J lost 10 bases; unmatched junction nucleotides: 9. CDR3: CASSLSGGTVREQFF. In nucleotides, the CDR3 is TGCGCCAGCAGCTTGAGCGGGGGGACAGTCCGCGAGCAGTTCTTC.

J is TRBJ2-3 and V is TRBV20-1; D is unclear. The V gene's germline CDR1 is DFQATT and CDR2 SNEGSKA (reference sequence). This CDR3 comprises 16 residues. Trimming left V 0 bases short and J 0 bases short, with 13 bases between. In nucleotides, the CDR3 is TGCAGTGCTAGAGATCCCAGCAGCTCTAGCACAGATACGCAGTATTTT. As protein: CSARDPSSSSTDTQYF.

The V gene is TRBV6-2 or TRBV6-3, the J gene TRBJ2-2, with D possibly TRBD1 on 6 matching bases. From germline, CDR1 is MNHEY and CDR2 SVGEGT. With 6 bases removed from V and 7 bases from J, the gap between germline ends came to 9 bases. The CDR3 is 12 residues long. The CDR3 bases are TGTGCCAGCAGGCAGGGGATCGGGGAGCTGTTTTTT. It specifies CASRQGIGELFF.

This clonotype has more than one count but fewer than ten. The chain combines TRBV5-6 with TRBJ2-5; D is ambiguous. The CDR3 has 14 amino acids. V was pared by 2 bases and J by 7 bases, with 15 bases between. Germline CDR1 reads SGHDT; CDR2 reads YYEEEE. CDR3 DNA: TGTGCCAGCAGCTTATCCGTTTCCCCGTGGACCCAGTACTTC. Residues: CASSLSVSPWTQYF.

The genes are TRBV4-1 and TRBJ2-2, with D unresolved. This CDR3 has 14 amino acids. Germline V CDR1 and CDR2: MGHRA, YSYEKL. V gave up 0 bases and J gave up 6 bases, with 8 bases separating them. The CDR3 protein is CASSQEDDAGELFF. The CDR3 nucleotides are TGCGCCAGCAGCCAAGAGGACGACGCCGGGGAGCTGTTTTTT.

The table lists this clonotype with many counts. The V gene is TRBV29-1, the J gene TRBJ2-7, with 7 nucleotides matching TRBD1. The V and J ends lost 1 base and 3 bases, in that order; junction bases with no gene match: 0. The length of the CDR3 is 12 residues. Germline CDR1 is SQVTM and CDR2 is ANQGSEA. The CDR3 sequence: CSVEGTGYEQYF. The CDR3 DNA reads as TGCAGCGTTGAAGGGACAGGCTACGAGCAGTACTTC.

The rearrangement links TRBV7-9 to TRBJ1-2, with D tentatively TRBD1 (5 bases). Germline CDR1 SEHNR, CDR2 FQNEAQ (reference sequence). The V gene lost 5 bases and the J gene lost 9 bases, with 22 bases spanning the gap. The CDR3 contains 15 residues. CDR3 region: CASSLLTQGGGSYTF. In DNA, the CDR3 is TGTGCCAGCAGCCTGTTGACCCAGGGTGGGGGGAGCTACACCTTC.

This clonotype came up many times. The chain has TRBV29-1 and TRBJ1-2; tentatively, D is TRBD1 (5 bases). Trimming shortened V by 5 bases and J by 4 bases, and 11 bases separated the two germline ends. The CDR3 consists of 12 residues. The germline V gene has CDR1 SQVTM and CDR2 ANQGSEA. This CDR3 reads CSVWQGLYGYTF. CDR3 nucleotides: TGCAGCGTTTGGCAGGGCCTCTATGGCTACACCTTC.

This clonotype has more than one count but fewer than ten. The chain is built from TRBV2 and TRBJ1-5; D possibly corresponds to TRBD1 (5 bases). V was pared by 7 bases and J by 0 bases, with 10 bases between. Germline V lookup: CDR1 SNHLY, CDR2 FYNNEI. The CDR3 loop spans 14 amino acids. The CDR3 DNA follows: TGTGCCAGCACCTACAGGTATAGCAATCAGCCCCAGCATTTT. This encodes CASTYRYSNQPQHF.

This clonotype was observed a handful of times. This rearrangement joins TRBV6-5 to TRBJ1-6, with TRBD1 identical over 8 bases. This CDR3 is 14 amino acids long. The germline CDR1 and CDR2 sequences are MNHEY and SVGAGI. The trim removed 4 bases at V and 7 bases at J, leaving 3 bases unmatched. CDR3 sequence reads: CASSSWTGNSPLHF. CDR3 coding DNA: TGTGCCAGCAGTTCTTGGACAGGGAATTCACCCCTCCACTTT.

The genes are TRBV5-1 and TRBJ2-7; D remains unclear. V lost 6 bases to trimming and J lost 1 base, with 11 bases between them. The germline CDR1 and CDR2 sequences are SGHRS and YFSETQ. The CDR3 totals 13 residues. The CDR3 spells CASTVDTSYEQYF. The CDR3 nucleotides read TGCGCCAGCACCGTCGACACTTCCTACGAGCAGTACTTC.

The chain employs TRBV18 and TRBJ1-2, with D tentatively TRBD1 (6 bases). The CDR3 loop spans 15 amino acids. V shed 4 bases and J shed 3 bases, with 15 bases lying between them. Per the germline V gene, CDR1 is KGHSH and CDR2 is LQKENI. CDR3 in amino acids: CASSLGTTSYYGYTF. In DNA form, the CDR3 reads TGTGCCAGCTCACTCGGGACAACATCTTACTATGGCTACACCTTC.

This chain links TRBV24-1 with TRBJ2-7; maybe TRBD2 (5 bases). Looked up from germline, CDR1 is KGHDR and CDR2 is SFDVKD. Trimming stripped 12 bases from V and 7 bases from J, with 24 bases between. There are 14 residues in the CDR3. The CDR3 nucleotides are TGTGCCGGCACCAGTGACCCGACGGAGGTGGAGCAGTACTTC. Translated, it gives CAGTSDPTEVEQYF.